Presented here are 16 T cell receptor beta chains from one specimen sequenced in a study of multiple sclerosis patients with progressive multifocal leukoencephalopathy. Sequencing used immunoSEQ multiplex PCR; TCRdb keeps in-frame clones, though not all of them. The sample holds approximately 27,000 clones, approximately 90% seen once. Time point given: before natalizumab initiation. The source material was PBMCs. The source of these receptors is a human donor with multiple sclerosis.

This clone was seen once. Within the sample, other DNA sequences also encode this same CDR3. The CDR3 loop reads CASSEGGGSGGYTF. The CDR3 DNA reads TGTGCCAGCAGTGAAGGAGGTGGATCAGGGGGCTACACCTTC. This chain uses TRBV2 with TRBJ1-2, with D possibly being TRBD1 (5 bases). This CDR3 contains 14 residues. Germline CDR1 and CDR2: SNHLY and FYNNEI. The germline V and J ends were trimmed by 1 base and 8 bases, with 14 bases remaining between them.

J is TRBJ2-5 and V is TRBV9; D is undetermined. Germline CDR1 is SGDLS and CDR2 is YYNGEE. The CDR3 extends over 13 amino acids. Trimming removed 1 base from V and 5 bases from J, with 9 bases in between. CDR3 region: CASSVWDGETQYF. CDR3 DNA: TGTGCCAGCAGCGTATGGGATGGGGAGACCCAGTACTTC.

This clone was counted once. The V gene is TRBV7-8, the J gene TRBJ1-6; TRBD1 matches 10 bases. Germline-derived CDR1 and CDR2 are SGHVS and FQNEAQ. V lost 5 bases and J lost 2; bases outside the gene matches: 6. CDR3 length equals 17 residues. In DNA form, the CDR3 reads TGTGCCAGCAGCGGAACGACAGGGGGCCCCTATAATTCACCCCTCCACTTT. Translated: CASSGTTGGPYNSPLHF.

Written as DNA, the CDR3 is TGTGCCAGCAGGTCCTCAGTAATCTCTGGGGCCAACGTCCTGACTTTC. Protein sequence: CASRSSVISGANVLTF. The chain recombines TRBV7-9 with TRBJ2-6; D remains unclear. V lost 6 bases and J lost 0, with 12 bases in between. Germline V gene lookup returns CDR1 SEHNR and CDR2 FQNEAQ (reference sequence). The CDR3 spans 16 residues. Variable domain in full (rest from reference TRBV7-9 and TRBJ2-6): DTGVSQNPRHKITKRGQNVTFRCDPISEHNRLYWYRQTLGQGPEFLTYFQNEAQLEKSRLLSDRFSAERPKGSFSTLEIQRTEQGDSAMYLCASRSSVISGANVLTFGAGSRLTVL.

V is TRBV19 and J is TRBJ2-2, with D perhaps TRBD1 (6 bases). The CDR3 runs to 15 residues. The V end lost 5 bases, the J end lost 5 bases, and 15 bases lay between the germline ends. The germline CDR1 and CDR2 sequences are LNHDA and SQIVND (reference sequence). CDR3 sequence reads: CASSFYPTGTGELFF. CDR3 nucleotide sequence: TGTGCCAGTAGTTTCTACCCTACAGGGACCGGGGAGCTGTTTTTT. Full variable domain (remainder filled in from reference TRBV19 and TRBJ2-2): DGGITQSPKYLFRKEGQNVTLSCEQNLNHDAMYWYRQDPGQGLRLIYYSQIVNDFQKGDIAEGYSVSREKKESFPLTVTSAQKNPTAFYLCASSFYPTGTGELFFGEGSRLTVL.

The genes are TRBV19 and TRBJ2-7, with 11 bases lining up with TRBD2. Germline loops: CDR1 LNHDA, CDR2 SQIVND (reference sequence). V dropped 5 bases and J dropped 0; count of bases not matched to a gene: 6. The CDR3 contains 16 residues. The CDR3, as DNA: TGTGCCAGTAGTGCACTAGCGGGGGACATCTCCTACGAGCAGTACTTC. Protein product: CASSALAGDISYEQYF.

The gene calls are TRBV6-5 and TRBJ2-7, with a weak D call TRBD1 (6 bases). CDR1 and CDR2 from the germline V gene are MNHEY and SVGAGI. V lost 8 bases and J 5 bases, leaving 22 bases between the germline ends. CDR3 size: 15 residues. CDR3 protein: CASSSGGATTNEQYF. In DNA, the CDR3 is TGTGCCAGCTCCTCTGGGGGCGCAACTACTAACGAGCAGTACTTC.

In this sample, this clone turned up once. The rearrangement links TRBV7-9 to TRBJ2-6; D is perhaps TRBD1 (6 bases). With 5 bases removed from V and 0 bases from J, the gap between germline ends came to 14 bases. Looked up from germline, CDR1 is SEHNR and CDR2 is FQNEAQ (reference sequence). The CDR3 is 17 amino acids. The CDR3 DNA reads TGTGCCAGCAGCGCCGGGACAAGGAGCTCTGGGGCCAACGTCCTGACTTTC. Translating gives CASSAGTRSSGANVLTF.

This chain joins TRBV5-6 and TRBJ1-2, with D tentatively TRBD1 (6 bases). The germline CDR1 and CDR2 sequences are SGHDT and YYEEEE. This CDR3 has 14 amino acids. V gave up 1 base and J gave up 2 bases, with 9 bases separating them. The CDR3 sequence: CASSLNRDNYGYTF. The CDR3 DNA reads as TGTGCCAGCAGCTTGAACAGGGACAACTATGGCTACACCTTC.

This chain links TRBV28 with TRBJ2-3; tentatively, D is TRBD2 (5 bases). Trimming removed 4 bases at V and 4 bases at J, with 12 bases between. CDR1 and CDR2 from the germline V gene are MDHEN and SYDVKM. This CDR3 is built from 14 residues. CDR3 DNA sequence: TGTGCCAGCAGTTCGGGATCCCCGCCAGATACGCAGTATTTT. Protein: CASSSGSPPDTQYF.

This clone was seen just once. The V and J genes are TRBV28 and TRBJ1-5; D might be TRBD1 (5 bases). The V gene lost 1 base and the J gene lost 0 bases, with 19 bases spanning the gap. Germline CDR1 is MDHEN and CDR2 is SYDVKM. The CDR3 is 19 amino acids. CDR3 in amino acids: CASSLLGLGVSYSNQPQHF. The CDR3 nucleotides are TGTGCCAGCAGTTTATTGGGTCTAGGGGTCAGCTATAGCAATCAGCCCCAGCATTTT.

The rearrangement links TRBV4-1 to TRBJ1-2; D possibly corresponds to TRBD1 (5 bases). This CDR3 is built from 15 residues. Germline V gene lookup returns CDR1 MGHRA and CDR2 YSYEKL. V was shortened by 3 bases and J by 4 bases, with 15 bases between the two germline ends. CDR3 bases: TGCGCCAGCAGCCACCCCCAGGGAGGGATCTATGGCTACACCTTC. Its protein is CASSHPQGGIYGYTF.

The chain carries TRBV6-6 and TRBJ2-7; D may correspond to TRBD1 or TRBD2 (5 bases each). The CDR3 sequence is 15 residues long. In germline, CDR1 is MNHNY, CDR2 SVGAGI (reference sequence). Trimming left V 2 bases short and J 0 bases short, with 11 bases between. Here the CDR3 DNA reads TGTGCCAGCAGTTACGGGACCGAAGGCTCCTACGAGCAGTACTTC. This gives the protein CASSYGTEGSYEQYF.

The V call is TRBV6-6, the J call TRBJ1-4; D gene unclear. CDR3 length equals 15 residues. Looked up from germline, CDR1 is MNHNY and CDR2 is SVGAGI (reference sequence). V lost 6 bases and J lost 7, with 18 bases in between. CDR3 DNA sequence: TGTGCCAGCAGGGACTGGACGGGCAAAAGTGAAAAACTGTTTTTT. Amino acid sequence: CASRDWTGKSEKLFF.

This chain links TRBV30 with TRBJ2-7, with 7 bases that match TRBD2. CDR3 length: 15 residues. Germline assignment: CDR1 GTSNPN and CDR2 SVGIG (reference sequence). The J segment lost 4 bases and the V segment lost 1 base, leaving 10 bases of the junction unmatched. CDR3 DNA: TGTGCCTGGAGTGACTATCTAGCGGCCGTTTACGAGCAGTACTTC. Its translation: CAWSDYLAAVYEQYF.

The rearrangement joins TRBV19 to TRBJ2-3; 10 nucleotides agree with TRBD2. Looked up from germline, CDR1 is LNHDA and CDR2 is SQIVND (reference sequence). This CDR3 contains 15 residues. V trimming: 3 bases; J trimming: 4 bases; junction bases outside the gene matches: 4. CDR3 sequence: CASSMGLAGADTQYF. The CDR3 DNA reads as TGTGCCAGTAGTATGGGGCTAGCGGGGGCAGATACGCAGTATTTT.